This entry lists 18 T cell receptor beta chains sequenced from one sample in a study of blood T cell repertoires in COVID-19. Sequencing used immunoSEQ multiplex PCR; TCRdb keeps in-frame clones, though not all of them. The repertoire consists of 350,000 or so clones, with over 85% occurring once and the leading ten covering just under 4%. Sequences were obtained from peripheral blood. The receptors come from a woman aged 60-75 years with COVID-19, enrolled during active disease.

The V call is TRBV28, the J call TRBJ1-1, with a weak D call TRBD1 (6 bases). Trimming removed 6 bases at V and 4 bases at J, with 15 bases between. Germline CDR1 is MDHEN and CDR2 is SYDVKM. This CDR3 has 14 residues. In DNA form, the CDR3 reads TGTGCCAGCAGCCCGTGGGACATCCGCACTGAAGCTTTCTTT. Protein sequence: CASSPWDIRTEAFF.

The chain has TRBV10-3 and TRBJ1-1; 9 bases agree with TRBD1. Germline values: CDR1 ENHRY, CDR2 SYGVKD. The CDR3 sequence is 14 residues long. V was pared by 8 bases and J by 6 bases, with 10 bases of the junction left unmatched. Here the CDR3 reads CAIGPGQGFSEAFF. In nucleotides, the CDR3 is TGTGCCATCGGCCCGGGACAGGGTTTCTCTGAAGCTTTCTTT.

This chain connects TRBV11-2 to TRBJ1-3; D remains ambiguous. The CDR3 spans 18 residues. The ends were cut back, 3 bases at V and 2 bases at J, with 20 bases in the middle. From germline, CDR1 is SGHAT and CDR2 FQNNGV. The CDR3 region has the DNA TGTGCCAGCAGCTTCCATTACGGGGAGATCAGAACTGGAAACACCATATATTTT. It codes for CASSFHYGEIRTGNTIYF.

The chain couples TRBV2 to TRBJ1-1; D is possibly TRBD1 (5 bases). The germline V gene has CDR1 SNHLY and CDR2 FYNNEI. Trimming cost V 7 bases and J 1 base, with 10 bases left between them. The CDR3 totals 13 residues. The chain's CDR3 is CASNLGGNTEAFF. The CDR3 DNA reads as TGTGCCAGCAATCTGGGGGGGAACACTGAAGCTTTCTTT.

This sequence joins TRBV27 and TRBJ2-5; 12 bases are a match to TRBD2. The CDR3 consists of 16 residues. Per germline, CDR1 MNHEY and CDR2 SMNVEV (reference sequence). The V gene end was trimmed by 7 bases and the J gene end by 1 base; junction bases not matched to a gene: 7. CDR3 DNA: TGTGCCAGCATAAGACTAGCGGGAGTGTTCCAAGAGACCCAGTACTTC. Residues: CASIRLAGVFQETQYF.

The J gene is TRBJ1-4, the V gene TRBV6-1, with D perhaps matching TRBD1 (5 bases). The CDR3 extends over 12 amino acids. Looked up from germline, CDR1 is MNHNS and CDR2 is SASEGT. The V end was cut by 1 base, the J end by 14 bases, with 11 bases between. The CDR3 sequence: CASSEVRTLLFF. In DNA form, the CDR3 reads TGTGCCAGCAGTGAAGTTCGGACACTGCTGTTTTTT.

The chain joins TRBV5-1 to TRBJ2-3; maybe TRBD2 (6 bases). The CDR3 spans 16 residues. With 2 bases removed from V and 2 bases from J, the gap between germline ends came to 15 bases. Germline loops: CDR1 SGHRS, CDR2 YFSETQ. Here the CDR3 reads CASSLVAGSNTDTQYF. The CDR3 DNA is TGCGCCAGCAGCTTAGTGGCGGGATCGAACACAGATACGCAGTATTTT.

The genes are TRBV5-1 and TRBJ1-1; TRBD1 is a possible D gene (6 bases). Germline V gene sequence: CDR1 SGHRS, CDR2 YFSETQ. The CDR3 is 13 residues long. Trimming took off 2 bases at V and 10 bases at J, with 15 bases between the two ends. The CDR3 loop reads CASSLTSGERAFF. In DNA form, the CDR3 reads TGCGCCAGCAGCTTAACCTCAGGGGAAAGAGCTTTCTTT.

J is TRBJ2-1 and V is TRBV7-8; 12 bases match TRBD2. This CDR3 spans 17 amino acids. In germline, CDR1 is SGHVS, CDR2 FQNEAQ. V was pared by 5 bases and J by 0 bases, with 5 bases of the junction left unmatched. This CDR3 reads CASSRTSGGLSYNEQFF. DNA of the CDR3: TGTGCCAGCAGCCGTACTAGCGGGGGGCTCTCCTACAATGAGCAGTTCTTC. Supplemented by reference TRBV7-8 and TRBJ2-1, the full variable domain reads GAGVSQSPRYKVAKRGQDVALRCDPISGHVSLFWYQQALGQGPEFLTYFQNEAQLDKSGLPSDRFFAERPEGSVSTLKIQRTQQEDSAVYLCASSRTSGGLSYNEQFFGPGTRLTVL.

This chain links TRBV2 with TRBJ1-5; D gene ambiguous. The CDR3 length is 14 residues. Germline V gene data show CDR1 as SNHLY and CDR2 as FYNNEI. V dropped 5 bases and J dropped 3 bases, with 11 bases sitting between them. This chain's CDR3 is CASSREGSNQPQHF. CDR3 DNA sequence: TGTGCCAGCAGTCGGGAGGGCTCCAATCAGCCCCAGCATTTT.

The V and J genes are TRBV30 and TRBJ1-6, with D uncertain. V was shortened by 4 bases and J by 9 bases, with 16 bases between the two germline ends. This CDR3 has 14 amino acids. Germline CDR1 reads GTSNPN; CDR2 reads SVGIG (reference sequence). The CDR3 sequence is CAWIASNKPSPLHF. CDR3 DNA sequence: TGTGCCTGGATCGCTTCCAACAAACCTTCACCCCTCCACTTT.

V is TRBV5-5 and J is TRBJ1-5; TRBD1 aligns across 7 bases. Germline V gene sequence: CDR1 SGHKS, CDR2 YYEKEE (reference sequence). Trimming at V came to 4 bases and at J to 2 bases, leaving 6 bases not matched to a gene. The CDR3 totals 15 residues. CDR3 DNA: TGTGCCAGCAGCAACTCCGGGACAGGCAATCAGCCCCAGCATTTT. Amino acids: CASSNSGTGNQPQHF. Combining the CDR3 with reference TRBV5-5 and TRBJ1-5 gives the whole variable domain DAGVTQSPTHLIKTRGQQVTLRCSPISGHKSVSWYQQVLGQGPQFIFQYYEKEERGRGNFPDRFSARQFPNYSSELNVNALLLGDSALYLCASSNSGTGNQPQHFGDGTRLSIL.

J is TRBJ2-1 and V is TRBV18; D gene unclear. V lost 6 bases, J lost 7 bases, and 16 bases lay in between. Looked up from germline, CDR1 is KGHSH and CDR2 is LQKENI. The CDR3 consists of 14 residues. The CDR3 protein is CASSPTVVWNEQFF. The CDR3 DNA follows: TGTGCCAGCTCCCCGACTGTTGTATGGAATGAGCAGTTCTTC. The full variable domain, completed using reference TRBV18 and TRBJ2-1, is NAGVMQNPRHLVRRRGQEARLRCSPMKGHSHVYWYRQLPEEGLKFMVYLQKENIIDESGMPKERFSAEFPKEGPSILRIQQVVRGDSAAYFCASSPTVVWNEQFFGPGTRLTVL.

V gene TRBV7-9 combines with J gene TRBJ1-2, with D possibly being TRBD1 (5 bases). V was clipped by 0 bases and J by 10 bases, with 9 bases between them. This CDR3 has 12 amino acids. Germline CDR1 SEHNR, CDR2 FQNEAQ (reference sequence). CDR3 in amino acids: CASSLAQGLYTF. The CDR3 coding sequence is TGTGCCAGCAGCTTAGCGCAGGGCCTCTACACCTTC. The variable domain in full, with the rest retrieved from reference TRBV7-9 and TRBJ1-2, is DTGVSQNPRHKITKRGQNVTFRCDPISEHNRLYWYRQTLGQGPEFLTYFQNEAQLEKSRLLSDRFSAERPKGSFSTLEIQRTEQGDSAMYLCASSLAQGLYTFGSGTRLTVV.

V and J are TRBV19 and TRBJ1-2; perhaps TRBD1 as D (5 bases). The CDR3 consists of 14 residues. Trimming left V 3 bases short and J 8 bases short, with 16 bases between. Germline V gene sequence: CDR1 LNHDA, CDR2 SQIVND (reference sequence). The CDR3 region is CASSIGWGALGYTF. Written as DNA, the CDR3 is TGTGCCAGTAGTATTGGCTGGGGCGCGTTGGGCTACACCTTC.

This chain links TRBV4-2 with TRBJ1-1; D is perhaps TRBD1 (6 bases). The germline V and J ends were trimmed by 0 bases and 3 bases, with 8 bases remaining between them. Germline loops: CDR1 LGHNA, CDR2 YNFKEQ. This CDR3 contains 14 residues. This CDR3 reads CASSQDRGDTEAFF. Here the CDR3 DNA reads TGTGCCAGCAGCCAAGACAGGGGTGACACTGAAGCTTTCTTT.

This clone was counted once. CDR3 protein: CASSQERGGVGNTEAFF. The DNA of the CDR3 is TGTGCCAGCAGCCAAGAACGAGGTGGAGTCGGGAACACTGAAGCTTTCTTT. The chain employs TRBV14 and TRBJ1-1; no firm D call. V was pared by 0 bases and J by 1 base, with 15 bases between. The CDR3 runs to 17 residues. Germline CDR1 reads SGHDN; CDR2 reads FVKESK.

A single count supports this clone. This chain joins TRBV18 and TRBJ1-1; no definite D call. The V and J ends lost 6 bases and 3 bases respectively, with 14 bases between them. In germline, CDR1 is KGHSH, CDR2 LQKENI. This CDR3 contains 14 residues. The CDR3 DNA is TGTGCCAGCTCGTGGACGGAGGCATACACTGAAGCTTTCTTT. Amino acids: CASSWTEAYTEAFF.